The T cell receptor beta chain described here comes from a study of blood T cells in healthy people across ages. A second PCR of about 7 to 12 cycles used a sample-barcoded 5' primer and a J-beta primer mix. TCRdb processed the 5' RACE reads anew with MiXCR; each CDR3 protein has one entry. Of hundreds of thousands of distinct CDR3 sequences in the sample, approximately 30% were seen once. V lost 0 bases to trimming and J lost 10 bases, with 14 bases between them. CDR1 is GTSNPN, CDR2 SVGIG, per germline (reference sequence). The CDR3 consists of 13 residues. This clonotype has a handful of counts. V gene TRBV30 combines with J gene TRBJ2-3; D tentatively fits TRBD1 or TRBD2 (6 bases each). Sequencing used blood. The sequence was obtained from a woman of 80 years or more in good health. The DNA of the CDR3 is TGTGCCTGGAGTGTACAGGGCGGGATCTCGCAGTATTTT. As protein: CAWSVQGGISQYF.